The T cell receptor beta chain described here comes from a study of patients and donors after allogeneic stem cell transplantation. One entry per CDR3 protein, called by TCRdb with MiXCR from the RT-PCR reads. This table holds more than 850,000 distinct CDR3 sequences, roughly 17% found once. Deletions cut 7 bases from V and 0 bases from J, with 10 bases between. Germline V gene sequence: CDR1 MDHEN, CDR2 SYDVKM. The CDR3 is 15 amino acids. The count of this clonotype is one. Specimen: blood, either unsorted or a sorted T cell fraction (not recorded which). The sequence derives from a human donor who was either an allogeneic HSCT recipient or a stem cell or donor lymphocyte infusion donor (not recorded which). It is not recorded whose cells these are; they may come from a transplant donor. J is TRBJ2-6 and V is TRBV28, with D possibly matching TRBD1 (6 bases). This CDR3 is CASTLGGSGANVLTF. DNA of the CDR3: TGTGCCAGCACCCTAGGGGGCTCTGGGGCCAACGTCCTGACTTTC. The full variable domain, in which reference TRBV28 and TRBJ2-6 provide the parts outside the CDR3, is DVKVTQSSRYLVKRTGEKVFLECVQDMDHENMFWYRQDPGLGLRLIYFSYDVKMKEKGDIPEGYSVSREKKERFSLILESASTNQTSMYLCASTLGGSGANVLTFGAGSRLTVL.